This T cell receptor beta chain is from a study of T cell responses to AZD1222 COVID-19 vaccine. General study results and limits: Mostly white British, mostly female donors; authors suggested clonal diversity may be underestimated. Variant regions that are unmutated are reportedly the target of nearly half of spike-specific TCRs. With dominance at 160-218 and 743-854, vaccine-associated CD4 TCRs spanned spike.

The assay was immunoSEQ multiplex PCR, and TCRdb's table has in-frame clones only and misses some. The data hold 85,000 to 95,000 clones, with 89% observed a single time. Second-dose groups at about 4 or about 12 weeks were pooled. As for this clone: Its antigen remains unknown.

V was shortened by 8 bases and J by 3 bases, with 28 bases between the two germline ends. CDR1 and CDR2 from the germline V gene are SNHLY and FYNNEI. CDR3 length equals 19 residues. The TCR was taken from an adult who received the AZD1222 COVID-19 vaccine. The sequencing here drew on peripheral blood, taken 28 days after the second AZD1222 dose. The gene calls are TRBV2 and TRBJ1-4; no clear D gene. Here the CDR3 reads CASSPDIRNSVGANEKLFF. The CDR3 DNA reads TGTGCCAGCTCCCCCGATATCAGGAATTCGGTCGGGGCTAATGAAAAACTGTTTTTT.